This T cell receptor beta chain was found in a study of shared clonotypes between healthy human individuals. As processed by the authors: As immunoSEQ supplied junction-only sequences (without quality scores), filtering differed. Generated by immunoSEQ multiplex PCR, the TCRdb table keeps only in-frame clones and is missing some. V and J calls and clone size are as listed in that table; D and trimming were resolved from the DNA. The data contain 600,000 to 700,000 clones, approximately 73% of them singletons. The authors divided CD4+ cells into CD45RA+ naive and CD45RA-negative memory subsets. This clone was detected a few times. The CDR3 runs to 15 residues. Between the trimmed V and J ends, which lost 4 bases and 0 bases, there was a span of 11 bases. The V gene's germline CDR1 is SGHNT and CDR2 YYREEE (reference sequence).

The sequencing input was memory CD4+ T cells sorted from blood. The subset here: CD45RA-negative fraction. The chain combines TRBV5-4 with TRBJ1-3; no reliable D call. The receptor comes from a woman aged 25 to 39 in good health. CDR3: CASSPNVYSGNTIYF. CDR3 in DNA: TGTGCCAGCAGCCCTAACGTTTACTCTGGAAACACCATATATTTT.